The T cell receptor (beta chain) under discussion was sequenced for a study of blood T cells in healthy people across ages. Findings and limits, study-wide: Naive and antigen-experienced cells were not separated, limiting conclusive comparison.

This CDR3 contains 12 residues. Deletions cut 2 bases from V and 5 bases from J, with 5 bases between. Germline-derived CDR1 and CDR2 are SGHTA and FQGNSA. The authors ran a second PCR of about 6 to 11 cycles using a sample-barcoded 5' primer and a J-beta primer mix. The authors tagged each cDNA molecule using a template-switch adaptor with 12 random nucleotides. TCRdb re-analysed the 5' RACE reads in MiXCR, keeping a single row per CDR3 protein. The data hold about 650,000 distinct CDR3 sequences, with 52% observed a single time. Notes on this clonotype: Its antigen is currently unknown.

The people who gave samples were healthy Caucasians from Russia, aged about 6 to 95. This receptor was taken from a woman aged 80 or over in good health. The chain joins TRBV7-2 to TRBJ2-3, with unresolved D. The sample consisted of blood. The CDR3 DNA reads as TGTGCCAGCAGCTTAAAACTAGATACGCAGTATTTT. It codes for CASSLKLDTQYF.